This record covers a single T cell receptor beta chain. The target antigen is unknown. V was clipped by 3 bases and J by 1 base; unmatched bases: 4. The CDR3 spans 15 residues. Germline V gene sequence: CDR1 KGHSH, CDR2 LQKENI. This specimen belongs to a study of neoadjuvant anti-PD-1 for oral cavity cancer. Study background: Patients without progression got a fourth dose around day 43.

Indicated time point: after neoadjuvant nivolumab, at surgical resection. The patients had HPV-negative, locally advanced oral cavity squamous cell carcinoma. Analysis of PBMCs was direct, with no culture step. Regarding the study as a whole: Higher pretreatment Treg/Th17 ratios tracked higher pretreatment blood clonality.

Repertoires were generated with immunoSEQ multiplex PCR, while TCRdb's copy carries only in-frame clones and drops some. The sample has around 32,000 clones, around four fifths seen once. The chain carries TRBV18 and TRBJ2-7; 9 bases match TRBD1. Sample: PBMCs, taken after nivolumab (anti-PD-1) treatment. This TCR was recovered from a person aged 35-79 years with oral cavity squamous cell carcinoma. CDR3 sequence: CASSPGTGLSYEQYF. The CDR3 DNA reads TGTGCCAGCTCACCCGGGACAGGGCTATCCTACGAGCAGTACTTC. Combining the CDR3 with reference TRBV18 and TRBJ2-7 gives the whole variable domain NAGVMQNPRHLVRRRGQEARLRCSPMKGHSHVYWYRQLPEEGLKFMVYLQKENIIDESGMPKERFSAEFPKEGPSILRIQQVVRGDSAAYFCASSPGTGLSYEQYFGPGTRLTVT.